These 8 T cell receptor beta chains came from one sample sequenced in a study of T cells in localized non-small cell lung cancer. Profiling relied on immunoSEQ multiplex PCR, and the TCRdb table lists in-frame clones only, not all of them. Among approximately 63,000 clones, approximately 90% were seen once, and the ten largest hold around 20%. This sample comprised peripheral blood, obtained before any cancer treatment. Receptors were obtained from a man aged 40 to 75 with stage I squamous cell lung carcinoma.

The V and J genes are TRBV28 and TRBJ1-1; tentatively, D is TRBD1 (5 bases). Germline assignment: CDR1 MDHEN and CDR2 SYDVKM. The CDR3 loop spans 14 amino acids. V lost 7 bases and J 3 bases, leaving 15 bases between the germline ends. This CDR3 is CASTIRGRYTEAFF. CDR3 DNA: TGTGCCAGCACCATTCGGGGACGATACACTGAAGCTTTCTTT.

The CDR3 bases are TGTGCCAGCAGTAGTAATGCCCAAGAGACCCAGTACTTC. Amino acids: CASSSNAQETQYF. J is TRBJ2-5 and V is TRBV6-4; D is uncertain. V was trimmed by 5 bases and J by 1 base, leaving 8 bases between them. CDR1 and CDR2 from the germline V gene are MRHNA and SNTAGT. This CDR3 has 13 amino acids.

This CDR3 is CAISESAGAHEQYF. The CDR3, as DNA: TGTGCCATCAGTGAGTCGGCGGGAGCACACGAGCAGTACTTC. The chain couples TRBV10-3 to TRBJ2-7; the match to TRBD2 covers 7 bases. The J segment lost 5 bases and the V segment lost 0 bases, leaving 4 bases of the junction unmatched. Germline assignment: CDR1 ENHRY and CDR2 SYGVKD. The CDR3 loop spans 14 amino acids.

The chain is built from TRBV10-1 and TRBJ2-1, with D perhaps TRBD1 (5 bases). Between the trimmed V and J ends, which lost 9 bases and 7 bases, there was a span of 19 bases. The CDR3 covers 14 residues. Germline V CDR1 and CDR2: WNHNN, SYGVQD (reference sequence). The CDR3 DNA sequence: TGCGCCAGATACTACCCAGGGCGTGGGAATGAGCAGTTCTTC. Its protein is CARYYPGRGNEQFF.

The rearrangement links TRBV27 to TRBJ2-1, with D unresolved. There are 11 residues in the CDR3. Germline V gene sequence: CDR1 MNHEY, CDR2 SMNVEV (reference sequence). The ends were cut back, 4 bases at V and 3 bases at J, with 1 base in the middle. The CDR3 region is CASSYYNEQFF. The CDR3 DNA follows: TGTGCCAGCAGTTACTACAATGAGCAGTTCTTC.

V usage is TRBV28 and J usage is TRBJ1-2, with D maybe TRBD1 (6 bases). This CDR3 is built from 14 residues. Looked up from germline, CDR1 is MDHEN and CDR2 is SYDVKM. Trimming removed 5 bases from V and 4 bases from J, with 14 bases in between. The CDR3 sequence: CASSTGQTFYGYTF. The CDR3 bases are TGTGCCAGCAGTACCGGACAGACTTTCTATGGCTACACCTTC.

The J gene is TRBJ2-5, the V gene TRBV5-5; D may be TRBD1 (5 bases). The V end was cut by 1 base, the J end by 5 bases, with 12 bases between. CDR1 and CDR2 (germline): SGHKS, YYEKEE (reference sequence). The CDR3 totals 14 residues. CDR3 DNA: TGTGCCAGCAGCTTGCCAAGGGGCAGGGAGACCCAGTACTTC. It specifies CASSLPRGRETQYF.

In nucleotides, the CDR3 is TGTGCCTGGAGGGGGGCAGGCGGGTCAGAGACCCAGTACTTC. Translating gives CAWRGAGGSETQYF. V is TRBV30 and J is TRBJ2-5; D may be TRBD1 (6 bases). Trimming removed 3 bases at V and 4 bases at J, with 15 bases between. Germline values: CDR1 GTSNPN, CDR2 SVGIG (reference sequence). The CDR3 is made up of 14 amino acids.